This T cell receptor (beta chain) was profiled in a study of radiotherapy plus CTLA-4 blockade in lung cancer. Assay: immunoSEQ multiplex PCR; the TCRdb copy retains only in-frame clones and omits some. The sample lists about 120,000 clones, 81% seen once, with 3% to 4% in the top ten. The CDR3 is 11 residues long. Trimming removed 5 bases at V and 7 bases at J, with 8 bases between. CDR1 and CDR2 from the germline V gene are MNHEY and SVGAGI. Source: peripheral blood, taken from a patient treated with radiotherapy plus ipilimumab. This rearrangement joins TRBV6-5 to TRBJ2-5, with no clear D. The TCR comes from a human donor with non-small cell lung cancer that progressed on radiotherapy plus ipilimumab. Some clones in this sample may be carry-over from other donors' samples. The CDR3 nucleotides are TGTGCCAGCAGTACTACGGGGACCCAGTACTTC. This gives the protein CASSTTGTQYF.